This T cell receptor beta chain comes out of a study of beta chain features in type 1 diabetes. Study-wide findings and caveats: There were fewer insertions and more deletions at the VDJ junctions of type 1 diabetes patients. TCRB CDR3s were moderately but significantly shorter in Type 1 diabetes patients in all four CD4+ subsets.

Isolated RNA was reverse transcribed in full, so expressed TCRB transcripts were sequenced. Sequenced by immunoSEQ multiplex PCR; TCRdb stores in-frame clones only, minus some. Among roughly 700,000 clones, roughly an eighth were seen once, and the ten largest hold 0.02% to 0.025%. This clone has only a few counts. Its antigen is currently unknown. A heparinised blood draw that averaged about 100 mL was obtained once from each donor. CD45RO/CCR7/CD25/CD127/CD95/CD27 separated CD4+ naive, central memory, regulatory and stem cell-like memory cells by sorting. Populations obtained by sorting all exceeded 95% purity. Per the germline V gene, CDR1 is GTSNPN and CDR2 is SVGIG (reference sequence). With 1 base removed from V and 2 bases from J, the gap between germline ends came to 11 bases. CDR3 length: 14 residues.

Sequenced sample: naive CD4+ T cells from blood. V usage is TRBV30 and J usage is TRBJ1-1; no firm D call. This TCR came from a man aged 18 to 30 with type 1 diabetes. CDR3 protein: CAWSGSAANTEAFF. CDR3 nucleotides: TGTGCCTGGAGTGGTTCAGCGGCCAACACTGAAGCTTTCTTT. The full variable domain, in which reference TRBV30 and TRBJ1-1 provide the parts outside the CDR3, is SQTIHQWPATLVQPVGSPLSLECTVEGTSNPNLYWYRQAAGRGLQLLFYSVGIGQISSEVPQNLSASRPQDRQFILSSKKLLLSDSGFYLCAWSGSAANTEAFFGQGTRLTVV.